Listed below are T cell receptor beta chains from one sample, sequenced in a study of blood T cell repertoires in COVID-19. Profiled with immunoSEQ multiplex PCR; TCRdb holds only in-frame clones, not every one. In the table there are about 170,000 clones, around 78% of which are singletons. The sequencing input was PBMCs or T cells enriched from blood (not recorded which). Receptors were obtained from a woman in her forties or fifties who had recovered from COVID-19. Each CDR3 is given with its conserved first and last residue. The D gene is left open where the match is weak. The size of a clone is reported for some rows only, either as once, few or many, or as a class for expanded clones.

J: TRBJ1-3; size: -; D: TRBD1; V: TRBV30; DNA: TGTGCCTGGAGTTGGGACAGCTCTGGAAACACCATATATTTT; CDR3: CAWSWDSSGNTIYF
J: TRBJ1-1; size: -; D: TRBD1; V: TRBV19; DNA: TGTGCCAGTAGGACCCAGGGGGCGCGGGGCGAAGCTTTCTTT; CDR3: CASRTQGARGEAFF
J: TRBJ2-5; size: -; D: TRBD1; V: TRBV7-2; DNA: TGTGCCAGCAGCGCCAATCCATCGGGGACAGGGGACTTC; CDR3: CASSANPSGTGDF
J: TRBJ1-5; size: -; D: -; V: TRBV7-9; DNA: TGTGCCAGCAGCTTAGTTGGGGGGAATCAGCCCCAGCATTTT; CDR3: CASSLVGGNQPQHF
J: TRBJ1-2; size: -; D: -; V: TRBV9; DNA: TGTGCCAGCAGCGTAGGTCAGGGGTCCTATGGCTACACCTTC; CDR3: CASSVGQGSYGYTF
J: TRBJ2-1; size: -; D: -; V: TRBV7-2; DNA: TGTGCCAGCAGCTTCCCCCCGGGTGAGCGGGACAATGAGCAGTTCTTC; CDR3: CASSFPPGERDNEQFF
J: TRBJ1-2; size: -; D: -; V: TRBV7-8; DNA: TGTGCCAGCAGCGAGGAGGTTCGCAAAGCCTCCCACTTC; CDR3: CASSEEVRKASHF
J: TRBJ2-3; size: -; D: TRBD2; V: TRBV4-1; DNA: TGCGCCAGCAGCCCCTCCCGGGGAGGGGCAGATACGCAGTATTTT; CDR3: CASSPSRGGADTQYF
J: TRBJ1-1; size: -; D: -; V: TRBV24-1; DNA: TGTGCCACCAGTGATTATAGTGAAGCTTTCTTT; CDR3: CATSDYSEAFF
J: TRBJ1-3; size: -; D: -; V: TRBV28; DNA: TGTGCCAGCAGTTTAGGGAACACAGGAACTGGAAACACCATATATTTT; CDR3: CASSLGNTGTGNTIYF
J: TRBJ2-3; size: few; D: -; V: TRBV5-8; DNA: TGTGCCAGCAGCTTAATGACAGCACCCGGGAGACCCACAGATACGCAGTATTTT; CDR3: CASSLMTAPGRPTDTQYF
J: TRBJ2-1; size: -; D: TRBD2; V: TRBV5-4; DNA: TGTGCCAGCAGCTTGGATCCGGGAGGGCCCAATGAGCAGTTCTTC; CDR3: CASSLDPGGPNEQFF
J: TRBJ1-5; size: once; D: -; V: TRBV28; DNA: TGTGCCAGCAGTTTTGTCTCGGGAGAGGGTGGCAATCAGCCCCAGCATTTT; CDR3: CASSFVSGEGGNQPQHF
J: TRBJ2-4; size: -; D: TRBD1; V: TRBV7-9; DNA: TGTGCCAGCAGCCCGACCGGGACAGGGGGCCTAGGGAACATTCAGTACTTC; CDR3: CASSPTGTGGLGNIQYF
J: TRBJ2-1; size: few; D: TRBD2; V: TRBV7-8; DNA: TGTGCCAGCAGCCCCCGGGGGGGGCGTTACAATGAGCAGTTCTTC; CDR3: CASSPRGGRYNEQFF
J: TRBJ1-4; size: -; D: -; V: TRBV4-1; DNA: TGCGCCAGCACCACGGGTGGGCAGGGCGGTGAAAAACTGTTTTTT; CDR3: CASTTGGQGGEKLFF
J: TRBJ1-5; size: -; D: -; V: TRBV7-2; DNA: TGTGCCAGCAGCTTCGGGAGCAATCAGCCCCAGCATTTT; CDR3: CASSFGSNQPQHF
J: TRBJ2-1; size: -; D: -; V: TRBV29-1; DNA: TGCAGCGTCGGACACGGTGTCTCCTACAATGAGCAGTTCTTC; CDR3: CSVGHGVSYNEQFF
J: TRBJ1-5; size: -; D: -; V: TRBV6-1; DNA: TGTGCCAGCAGTGAACAAGGCGGGGATCAGCCCCAGCATTTT; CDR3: CASSEQGGDQPQHF
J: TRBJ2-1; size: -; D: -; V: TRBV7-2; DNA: TGTGCCAGCAGCTTATGGGGCAGGGAAGGGGATGAGCAGTTCTTC; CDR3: CASSLWGREGDEQFF
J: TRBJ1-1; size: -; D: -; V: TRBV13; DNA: TGTGCCAGCAGCTTGGTTGCCGGGGAGGCTTTCTTT; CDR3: CASSLVAGEAFF
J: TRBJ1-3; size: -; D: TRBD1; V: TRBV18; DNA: TGTGCCAGCTCACCCACAGGGGGCCGAAACACCATATATTTT; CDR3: CASSPTGGRNTIYF
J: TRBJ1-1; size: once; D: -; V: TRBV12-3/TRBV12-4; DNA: TGTGCCAGCACCTTAGGACAGGAAGCTTTCTTT; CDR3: CASTLGQEAFF
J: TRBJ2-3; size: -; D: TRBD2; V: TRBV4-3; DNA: TGCGCCAGCAGCCCCCGGGCTAGCGGGCGGACAGATACGCAGTATTTT; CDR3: CASSPRASGRTDTQYF
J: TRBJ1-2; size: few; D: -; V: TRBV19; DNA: TGTGCCAGTAGTATCCGAGTAGCGACCGGGGGTCGAGGCTACACCTTC; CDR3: CASSIRVATGGRGYTF
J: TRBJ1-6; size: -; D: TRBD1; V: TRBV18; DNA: TGTGCCAGCTCACTCCATTCCGGGACAGGGGAATCACCCCTCCACTTT; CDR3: CASSLHSGTGESPLHF
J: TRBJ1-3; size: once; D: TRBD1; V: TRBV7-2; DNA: TGTGCCAGCAGCCCACTAAGGCCGGGACAGGGGTTGGGAAACACCATATATTTT; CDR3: CASSPLRPGQGLGNTIYF
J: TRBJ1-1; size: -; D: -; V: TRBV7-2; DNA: TGTGCCAGCAGCTTGAACAGGGTAAAGACTGAAGCTTTCTTT; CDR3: CASSLNRVKTEAFF
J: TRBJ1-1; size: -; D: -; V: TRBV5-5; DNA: TGTGCCAGCAGCTTGGCCTTTCGGGAGTTCCCTGAAGCTTTCTTT; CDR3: CASSLAFREFPEAFF
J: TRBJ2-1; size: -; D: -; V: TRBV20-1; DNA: TGCAGTGCTAGAGTCAGGAGGGAGCAGTTCTTC; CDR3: CSARVRREQFF
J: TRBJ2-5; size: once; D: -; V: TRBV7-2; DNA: TGTGCCAGCAGCTTAGGGTCCGGAGCAGAGACCCAGTACTTC; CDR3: CASSLGSGAETQYF
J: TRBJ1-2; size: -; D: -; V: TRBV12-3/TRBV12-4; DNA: TGTGCCAGCAGCCCCCCTAGTATAGGTGGCTACACCTTC; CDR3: CASSPPSIGGYTF
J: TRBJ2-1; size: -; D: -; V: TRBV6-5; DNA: TGTGCCAGCAGTTTTCGGGAATACAATGAGCAGTTCTTC; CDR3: CASSFREYNEQFF
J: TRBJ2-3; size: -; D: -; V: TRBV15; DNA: TGTGCCACCAGCGCCAGGGAGGCAGGGCGTACAGATACGCAGTATTTT; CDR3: CATSAREAGRTDTQYF
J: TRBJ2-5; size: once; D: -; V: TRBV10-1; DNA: TGCGCCAGCAGTGTACGCAGGGACATGGGGACCCAGTACTTC; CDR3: CASSVRRDMGTQYF
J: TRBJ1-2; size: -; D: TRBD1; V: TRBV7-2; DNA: TGTGCCAGCAGCTTAGCGCCAGGACAGGGGCCGGATGGCTACACCTTC; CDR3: CASSLAPGQGPDGYTF
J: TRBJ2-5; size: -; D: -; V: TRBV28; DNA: TGTGCCAGCAGGGCAGACAGAGTGGGAGAGACCCAGTACTTC; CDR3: CASRADRVGETQYF
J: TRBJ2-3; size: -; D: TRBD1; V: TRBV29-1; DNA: TGCAGCGTTGGAGTGGGGACAGCCGCAGATACGCAGTATTTT; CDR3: CSVGVGTAADTQYF
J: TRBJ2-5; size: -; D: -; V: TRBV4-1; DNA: TGCGCCAGCAGCCTCGGACAGATACAAGAGACCCAGTACTTC; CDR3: CASSLGQIQETQYF
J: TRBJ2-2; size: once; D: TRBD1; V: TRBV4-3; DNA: TGCGCCAGCAGCCAACAGGGGGCGTCGGGGACCGGGGAGCTGTTTTTT; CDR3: CASSQQGASGTGELFF
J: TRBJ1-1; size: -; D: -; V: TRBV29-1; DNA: TGCAGCGTTGAAGATTGGGGGGTAGGGTCGGACACTGAAGCTTTCTTT; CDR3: CSVEDWGVGSDTEAFF
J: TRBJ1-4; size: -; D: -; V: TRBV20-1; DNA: TGCAGTGCTAGAGACCTCGGAGGACTGTTTTTT; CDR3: CSARDLGGLFF
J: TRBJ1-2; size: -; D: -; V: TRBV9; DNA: TGTGCCAGCAGCGTAGGTGGCGGCCTCACTAACTATGGCTACACCTTC; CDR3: CASSVGGGLTNYGYTF
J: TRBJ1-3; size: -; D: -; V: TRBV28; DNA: TGTGCCAGCAGTATTAACAGGGTTAGCTCTGGAAACACCATATATTTT; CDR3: CASSINRVSSGNTIYF
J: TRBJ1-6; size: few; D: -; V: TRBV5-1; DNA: TGCGCCAGCAGCCTCCCCACAGGCACCTATAATTCACCCCTCCACTTT; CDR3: CASSLPTGTYNSPLHF
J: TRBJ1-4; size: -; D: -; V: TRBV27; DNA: TGTGCCAGCAGTTTAATCGGGAAGAATGAAAAACTGTTTTTT; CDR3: CASSLIGKNEKLFF
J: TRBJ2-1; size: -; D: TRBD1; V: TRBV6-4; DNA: TGTGCCAGCAGTGACTCGGGACAGGGGTTCCCACCTCGATACAATGAGCAGTTCTTC; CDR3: CASSDSGQGFPPRYNEQFF
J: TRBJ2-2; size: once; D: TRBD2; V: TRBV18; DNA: TGTGCCAGCTCACCACCGGGAGGGGCGAACACCGGGGAGCTGTTTTTT; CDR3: CASSPPGGANTGELFF
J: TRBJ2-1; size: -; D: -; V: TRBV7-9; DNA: TGTGCCAGCAGCTTAGTGGTGGGTCCGGGCTACAATGAGCAGTTCTTC; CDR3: CASSLVVGPGYNEQFF
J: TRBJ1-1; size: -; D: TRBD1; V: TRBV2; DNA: TGTGCCAGCAGTGTTGGACAGGGAAGCACTGAAGCTTTCTTT; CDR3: CASSVGQGSTEAFF
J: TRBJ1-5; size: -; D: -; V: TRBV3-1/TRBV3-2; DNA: TGTGCCAGCAGCCTACAGGGAGGCAATCAGCCCCAGCATTTT; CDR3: CASSLQGGNQPQHF
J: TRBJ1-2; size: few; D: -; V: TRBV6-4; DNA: TGTGCCAGCAGTGACGGGGGCCTGGGTGGCTACACCTTC; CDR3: CASSDGGLGGYTF
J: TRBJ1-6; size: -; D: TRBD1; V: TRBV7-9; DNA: TGTGCCAGCAGCCTGGGACAGTTTAATTCACCCCTCCACTTT; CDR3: CASSLGQFNSPLHF
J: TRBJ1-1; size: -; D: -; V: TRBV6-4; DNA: TGTGCCAGCAGTGGGACCGCCGGGGTAGGGATTGCTTTCTTT; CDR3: CASSGTAGVGIAFF
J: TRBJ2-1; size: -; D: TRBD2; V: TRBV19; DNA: TGTGCCAGTAGTACTCCCTGGGGGGGAAGCTACAACAATGAGCAGTTCTTC; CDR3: CASSTPWGGSYNNEQFF